The 26 T cell receptor beta chains presented below share a single source sample, sequenced in a study of molecular identifiers for immune sequencing clone quantification (dated by TCRdb to 2016 to 2018). The library was produced with PCR. The instrument was a NextSeq 500. Starting from the raw public reads, TCRdb applied fastp trimming at Q25, assembled clones with MiXCR and retained in-frame beta chains. Identical CDR3 proteins give one entry, which carries the most common genes and DNA. Within this sample are about half a million distinct CDR3 sequences, with about 26% of them counted one time only. The biggest ten clones account for about 0.75% of the sample. The sample comprised naive CD8+ T cells from blood, with Jurkat cell RNA spiked in. The sample's cell subset or site, from its label and the paper: FACS-sorted CD8+CD4-CCR7+CD45RA+ naive T cells. The receptors stem from a human donor in good health. Some libraries in this study had Jurkat cell RNA spiked in.

This clonotype came up many times. The V gene is TRBV2, the J gene TRBJ2-3; a possible D gene is TRBD2 (6 bases). Germline V CDR1 and CDR2: SNHLY, FYNNEI. Trimming pared 4 bases from V and 0 bases from J, leaving 11 bases between. CDR3 length: 15 residues. The CDR3, as DNA: TGTGCCAGCAGTGGGATTGCGGGGAGCACAGATACGCAGTATTTT. Its protein product is CASSGIAGSTDTQYF.

The gene calls are TRBV13 and TRBJ2-3, with D perhaps matching TRBD2 (6 bases). The CDR3 loop spans 15 amino acids. CDR1 is PRHDT, CDR2 FYEKMQ, per germline (reference sequence). V shed 1 base and J shed 2 bases, with 10 bases lying between them. The CDR3 region is CASSLAGEYTDTQYF. The DNA of the CDR3 is TGTGCCAGCAGCTTAGCGGGGGAATACACAGATACGCAGTATTTT.

About this clonotype itself: A clone one base away is much larger, so this may be a read error. The chain employs TRBV7-8 and TRBJ2-2; D possibly corresponds to TRBD2 (5 bases). Per the germline V gene, CDR1 is SGHVS and CDR2 is FQNEAQ. The CDR3 loop spans 13 amino acids. CDR3 nucleotides: TGTGCCAGCAGCTCTTGGACCGCTGGGGAGCTGCTTTTT. Its protein product is CASSSWTAGELLF.

Concerning this clonotype itself: A much larger clone lies one base from this, so it may be a read error. The chain has TRBV20-1 and TRBJ2-7; 7 bases are a match to TRBD2. The CDR3 covers 15 residues. CDR1 and CDR2 from the germline V gene are DFQATT and SNEGSKA (reference sequence). As DNA, the CDR3 is TGCGGTGCTAGAGATTTGGGGGAGGGCCGCTACGAGCAGTACTTC. This translates into CGARDLGEGRYEQYF.

As concerns this clonotype: Possible read error: a much larger clone is one base away. The V call is TRBV20-1, the J call TRBJ2-7; weak D call: TRBD1 (5 bases). CDR1 DFQATT and CDR2 SNEGSKA come from the germline V gene (reference sequence). The CDR3 extends over 15 amino acids. V lost 6 bases and J lost 2, with 20 bases in between. The CDR3 is CSATPEDTGPYEQYF. The CDR3, as DNA: TGCAGTGCCACACCCGAGGACACCGGCCCCTACGAGCAGTACTTC.

This clonotype has ten or more counts. This rearrangement joins TRBV11-2 to TRBJ2-7; unclear D gene. Germline-derived CDR1 and CDR2 are SGHAT and FQNNGV. The CDR3 is made up of 12 amino acids. V was shortened by 5 bases and J by 3 bases, with 8 bases between the two germline ends. The DNA for the CDR3 is TGTGCCAGCAGCCCCCCCGTCTACGAGCAGTACTTC. Translated, it gives CASSPPVYEQYF. The variable domain in full, completed from reference TRBV11-2 and TRBJ2-7, reads EAGVAQSPRYKIIEKRQSVAFWCNPISGHATLYWYQQILGQGPKLLIQFQNNGVVDDSQLPKDRFSAERLKGVDSTLKIQPAKLEDSAVYLCASSPPVYEQYFGPGTRLTVT.

In the case of this clonotype: With a much larger clone just one base away, this may be a read error. The chain employs TRBV24-1 and TRBJ2-2; D is unclear. The length of the CDR3 is 14 residues. Germline V gives CDR1 KGHDR, CDR2 SFDVKD. Trimming stripped 5 bases from V and 6 bases from J, with 12 bases between. The CDR3 DNA reads TGTGCCACCAGTGGTTCGACCGACTCCGGGGAGCTGTTTTTT. This translates into CATSGSTDSGELFF.

This clonotype was counted a few times. V and J are TRBV12-3 or TRBV12-4 and TRBJ2-3; 9 bases agree with TRBD1. The CDR3 spans 16 residues. J gave up 3 bases and V 6 bases, and 10 bases lay outside the gene matches. CDR3 sequence: CASRTDRDRETDTQYF. In DNA, the CDR3 is TGTGCCAGCAGAACGGACCGGGACAGGGAGACAGATACGCAGTATTTT.

This clonotype was seen more than once but under ten times. V and J are TRBV20-1 and TRBJ1-5; 8 positions match TRBD1. CDR1 is DFQATT and CDR2 is SNEGSKA in the germline V gene (reference sequence). The CDR3 is made up of 14 amino acids. With 5 bases clipped from V and 7 bases from J, the junction kept 10 bases outside the gene matches. CDR3 sequence (DNA): TGCAGTGCTCCCGGGACAGGAGGAGACCAGCCCCAGCATTTT. Encoded protein: CSAPGTGGDQPQHF.

The chain couples TRBV24-1 to TRBJ1-5, with 9 bases aligning to TRBD1. The CDR3 loop spans 15 amino acids. Germline trimming cut 4 bases from V and 2 bases from J; bases unmatched to any gene: 2. Germline CDR1 reads KGHDR; CDR2 reads SFDVKD. CDR3 nucleotide sequence: TGTGCCACCAGTGACCGGACAGGGGGCAATCAGCCCCAGCATTTT. As protein: CATSDRTGGNQPQHF.

This clonotype was picked up many times. This rearrangement joins TRBV12-3 or TRBV12-4 to TRBJ2-5; D possibly corresponds to TRBD1 (6 bases). V shed 8 bases and J shed 3 bases, with 16 bases lying between them. CDR3 length equals 14 residues. CDR3 protein: CASGLTGKEETQYF. The DNA of the CDR3 is TGTGCCAGCGGACTCACAGGGAAGGAAGAGACCCAGTACTTC.

There are a few counts of this clonotype. The V gene is TRBV6-5, the J gene TRBJ2-7; 8 bases map to TRBD2. Losses at the gene ends were 4 bases for V and 2 bases for J; bases not matched to a gene: 10. CDR1 is MNHEY, CDR2 SVGAGI, per germline. This CDR3 is built from 16 residues. As DNA, the CDR3 is TGTGCCAGCAGTTTAACACGGGGGGGGGTAACCTACGAGCAGTACTTC. Translated, it gives CASSLTRGGVTYEQYF.

In DNA, the CDR3 is TGTGCCAGCAGTTACTCGATGACTAGCGGGAGTATAGGAGATACGCAGTATTTT. Its translation: CASSYSMTSGSIGDTQYF. The chain uses TRBV6-5 and TRBJ2-3; 12 bases are a match to TRBD2. This CDR3 has 18 residues. Germline-derived CDR1 and CDR2 are MNHEY and SVGAGI. The junction had 9 bases not matched to a gene; V was cut back by 0 bases and J by 5 bases.

Worth noting for this clonotype: An end of the junction does not agree with germline; a read error may underlie this. The chain uses TRBV20-1 and TRBJ2-3; 10 nucleotides line up with TRBD2. CDR3 size: 15 residues. Germline V gene data show CDR1 as DFQATT and CDR2 as SNEGSKA (reference sequence). CDR3 DNA sequence: TGCAGTGCTAGGGTACTAGCGGGGCCCACAGATCCGCAGTATTTT. It encodes CSARVLAGPTDPQYF.

This chain connects TRBV30 to TRBJ2-5; D possibly matches TRBD1 or TRBD2 (6 bases each). CDR1 is GTSNPN, CDR2 SVGIG, per germline (reference sequence). V was clipped by 5 bases and J by 5 bases, with 21 bases between them. The CDR3 spans 15 residues. In nucleotides, the CDR3 is TGTGCCTGGGAGCAATTTCGGGGGCTGGGGGAGACCCAGTACTTC. Amino acids: CAWEQFRGLGETQYF.

Many counts were recorded for this clonotype. V and J are TRBV7-2 and TRBJ1-2; D remains unclear. Germline CDR1 and CDR2: SGHTA and FQGNSA. V was pared by 2 bases and J by 8 bases, with 15 bases between. The CDR3 loop spans 14 amino acids. Here the CDR3 reads CASSLLGPGRGYTF. The CDR3 DNA is TGTGCCAGCAGCTTATTGGGTCCCGGAAGAGGCTACACCTTC. Full variable domain (outside the CDR3, taken from reference TRBV7-2 and TRBJ1-2): GAGVSQSPSNKVTEKGKDVELRCDPISGHTALYWYRQSLGQGLEFLIYFQGNSAPDKSGLPSDRFSAERTGGSVSTLTIQRTQQEDSAVYLCASSLLGPGRGYTFGSGTRLTVV.

As regards this clonotype: A much larger clone lies one base from this, so it may be a read error. The conserved final phenylalanine or tryptophan is absent from the CDR3, which likely points to a read error. The genes are TRBV5-1 and TRBJ2-7; TRBD2 agrees at 12 bases. The CDR3 sequence is 14 residues long. The V gene end was trimmed by 3 bases and the J gene end by 2 bases; junction bases not matched to a gene: 0. The germline V gene has CDR1 SGHRS and CDR2 YFSETQ. This CDR3 is CASSWTSGTYEQYS. In DNA, the CDR3 is TGCGCCAGCAGCTGGACTAGCGGGACCTACGAGCAGTACTCC.

The chain joins TRBV23-1 to TRBJ1-5; D remains ambiguous. TRBV23-1 is placed among ORFs of uncertain function. V lost 7 bases and J 2 bases, leaving 15 bases between the germline ends. The CDR3 consists of 15 residues. CDR3 nucleotides: TGCGCCAGCATCCAAGGGCGGGTCCGCAATCAGCCCCAGCATTTT. Translation: CASIQGRVRNQPQHF.

This clonotype showed up just a few times. The chain joins TRBV27 to TRBJ2-2, with D possibly being TRBD2 (6 bases). The CDR3 spans 16 residues. Germline-derived CDR1 and CDR2 are MNHEY and SMNVEV (reference sequence). The V end lost 2 bases, the J end lost 3 bases, and 13 bases lay between the germline ends. The CDR3 DNA sequence: TGTGCCAGCAGTTTAGTTGCGGGACCCTACACCGGGGAGCTGTTTTTT. Translating it yields CASSLVAGPYTGELFF.

This clonotype has a handful of counts. This chain uses TRBV24-1 with TRBJ2-7; D not resolved. From germline, CDR1 is KGHDR and CDR2 SFDVKD. Trimming took 5 bases from V and 2 from J, leaving 12 bases between them. The CDR3 length is 14 residues. The DNA for the CDR3 is TGTGCCACCAGTGGGGCAGCCACACCCTACGAGCAGTACTTC. Protein sequence: CATSGAATPYEQYF.

The chain links TRBV15 to TRBJ2-5, with 8 positions matching TRBD2. The V gene's germline CDR1 is LNHNV and CDR2 YYDKDF (reference sequence). The J segment lost 1 base and the V segment lost 0 bases, leaving 7 bases of the junction unmatched. This CDR3 region has 17 residues. The CDR3 sequence: CATSRDKPSGSQETQYF. As DNA, the CDR3 is TGTGCCACCAGCAGAGATAAACCTAGCGGGTCCCAAGAGACCCAGTACTTC.

The chain employs TRBV6-1 and TRBJ1-5; a possible D gene is TRBD1 (5 bases). Per the germline V gene, CDR1 is MNHNS and CDR2 is SASEGT. This CDR3 comprises 17 residues. Deletions cut 5 bases from V and 0 bases from J, with 17 bases between. The CDR3 bases are TGTGCCAGCAGTCTCCCCGGGGCAGTATATAGCAATCAGCCCCAGCATTTT. It encodes CASSLPGAVYSNQPQHF.

This clonotype was seen only a few times. This chain joins TRBV15 and TRBJ1-5; D gene uncertain. CDR1 LNHNV and CDR2 YYDKDF come from the germline V gene (reference sequence). Trimming cost V 0 bases and J 7 bases, with 13 bases left between them. The CDR3 is 15 amino acids. The DNA for the CDR3 is TGTGCCACCAGCAGAGATAGAGGAGGAGTACAGCCCCAGCATTTT. This codes for CATSRDRGGVQPQHF.

This clonotype was recorded many times. The rearrangement joins TRBV29-1 to TRBJ1-2; tentatively, D is TRBD1 (6 bases). The germline CDR1 and CDR2 sequences are SQVTM and ANQGSEA. V was shortened by 4 bases and J by 2 bases, with 11 bases between the two germline ends. This CDR3 is built from 13 residues. CDR3 DNA sequence: TGCAGCGTTGTAACAGGGATGAACTATGGCTACACCTTC. This gives the protein CSVVTGMNYGYTF.

The chain uses TRBV4-3 and TRBJ1-6; D unclear. V gave up 0 bases and J gave up 3 bases, with 9 bases separating them. In germline, CDR1 is LGHNA, CDR2 YSLEER. This CDR3 spans 16 amino acids. The CDR3 loop reads CASSQEVVIYNSPLHF. CDR3 bases: TGCGCCAGCAGCCAAGAGGTTGTCATCTATAATTCACCCCTCCACTTT.

This clonotype was seen a handful of times. This chain uses TRBV7-9 with TRBJ1-1; tentative D call: TRBD1 (5 bases). The V end lost 4 bases, the J end lost 1 base, and 13 bases lay between the germline ends. This CDR3 spans 15 amino acids. Germline-derived CDR1 and CDR2 are SEHNR and FQNEAQ (reference sequence). CDR3 residues: CASSSSQGRNTEAFF. CDR3 nucleotides: TGTGCCAGCAGCTCTTCGCAGGGAAGGAACACTGAAGCTTTCTTT.